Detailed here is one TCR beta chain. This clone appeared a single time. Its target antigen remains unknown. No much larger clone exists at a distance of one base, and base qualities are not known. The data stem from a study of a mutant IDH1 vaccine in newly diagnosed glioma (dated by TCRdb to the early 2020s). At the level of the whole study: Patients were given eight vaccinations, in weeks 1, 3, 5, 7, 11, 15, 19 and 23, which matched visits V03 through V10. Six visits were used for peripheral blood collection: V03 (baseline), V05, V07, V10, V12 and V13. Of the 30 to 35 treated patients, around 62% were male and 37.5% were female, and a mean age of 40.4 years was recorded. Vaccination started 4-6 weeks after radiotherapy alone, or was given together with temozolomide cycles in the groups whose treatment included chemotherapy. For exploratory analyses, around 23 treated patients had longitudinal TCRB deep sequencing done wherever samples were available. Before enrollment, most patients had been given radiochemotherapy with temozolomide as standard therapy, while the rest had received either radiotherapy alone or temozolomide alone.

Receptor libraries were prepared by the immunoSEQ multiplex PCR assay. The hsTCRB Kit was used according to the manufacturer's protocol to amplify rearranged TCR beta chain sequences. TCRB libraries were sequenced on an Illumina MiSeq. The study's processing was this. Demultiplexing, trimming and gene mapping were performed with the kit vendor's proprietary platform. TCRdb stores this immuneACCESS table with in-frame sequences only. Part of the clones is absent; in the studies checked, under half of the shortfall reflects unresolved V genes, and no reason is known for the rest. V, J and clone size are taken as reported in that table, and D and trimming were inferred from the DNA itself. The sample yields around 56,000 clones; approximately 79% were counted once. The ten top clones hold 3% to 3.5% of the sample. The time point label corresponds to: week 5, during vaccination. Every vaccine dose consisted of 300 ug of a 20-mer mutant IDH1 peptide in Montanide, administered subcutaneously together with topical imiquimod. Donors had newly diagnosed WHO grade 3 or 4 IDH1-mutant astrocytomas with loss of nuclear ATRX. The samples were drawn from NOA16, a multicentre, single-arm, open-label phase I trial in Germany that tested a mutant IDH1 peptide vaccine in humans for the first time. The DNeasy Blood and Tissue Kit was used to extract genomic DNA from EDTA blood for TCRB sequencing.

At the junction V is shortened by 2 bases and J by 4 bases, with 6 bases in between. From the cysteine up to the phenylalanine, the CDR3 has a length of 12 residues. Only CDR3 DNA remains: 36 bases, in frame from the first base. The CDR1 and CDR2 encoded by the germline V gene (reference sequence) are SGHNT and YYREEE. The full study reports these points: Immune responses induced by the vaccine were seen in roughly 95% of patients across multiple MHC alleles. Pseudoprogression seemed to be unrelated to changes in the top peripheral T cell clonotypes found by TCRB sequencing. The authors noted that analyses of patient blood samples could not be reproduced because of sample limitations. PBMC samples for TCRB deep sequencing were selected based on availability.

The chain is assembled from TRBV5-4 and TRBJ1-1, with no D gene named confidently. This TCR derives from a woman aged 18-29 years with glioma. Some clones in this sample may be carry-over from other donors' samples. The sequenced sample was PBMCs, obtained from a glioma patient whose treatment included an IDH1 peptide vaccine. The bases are TGTGCCAGCAGCTTACGTGGCACTGAAGCTTTCTTT. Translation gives CASSLRGTEAFF.